The following is a T cell receptor beta chain sequence with its context. The antigen is undetermined. Compared with germline, one end of the junction differs, possibly owing to a read error. TCRdb analysed the reads with MiXCR anew, one entry per CDR3 protein. The repertoire includes a few hundred thousand distinct CDR3 sequences, about a sixth of them detected once, and roughly 45% sits in the top ten. This entry comes from a study of T cell repertoires in cytomegalovirus infection. Whole-study context: The public TCR beta signatures pointed to both CMV infection and matching HLA type. Regarding the study as a whole: HLA-C-restricted TCR beta clonotypes specific for CMV led the ex vivo response. The cumulative frequency of public TCR beta families distinguished individuals who carried CMV together with the relevant HLA.

Germline V CDR1 and CDR2: MDHEN, SYDVKM. This CDR3 is 18 amino acids long. V is TRBV28 and J is TRBJ1-5, with a weak D call TRBD1 (5 bases). The sequenced sample consisted of CD8+ T cells from PBMCs. The sequence came from a human donor in good health (CMV status not recorded). Some clones in this sample may be carry-over from other donors' samples. CDR3: CVSSFLFGRQPRYQPQHF. The CDR3 DNA reads TGTGTCAGCAGTTTCCTATTCGGGAGACAGCCGAGATATCAGCCCCAGCATTTT.